The T cell receptor beta chain described here comes from a study of PD-1 blockade in classical Hodgkin lymphoma. Study-level results: Exclusion applied to patients who initiated nivolumab less than 1 year following ASCT. Complete responders started with a diversity level that resembled newly diagnosed patients at baseline. Newly diagnosed patients were reported to exhibit reduced baseline TCR diversity relative to healthy donors.

Germline values: CDR1 SNHLY, CDR2 FYNNEI. V was trimmed by 4 bases and J by 3 bases, leaving 11 bases between them. The CDR3 contains 14 residues. The data were produced by immunoSEQ multiplex PCR, yet TCRdb's version contains in-frame clones alone and is incomplete. The sample has fewer than 25,000 clones; more than 75% are singletons. The patients all showed relapse after autologous stem cell transplantation, while their brentuximab vedotin exposure varied. Complete response, partial response or progressive disease was recorded as best response. Turning to this clone: The antigen remains undetermined.

The material sequenced was peripheral blood mononuclear cells (PBMCs), taken at baseline. The chain couples TRBV2 to TRBJ2-3; possibly TRBD1 for D (5 bases). The sequence was obtained from a human donor with classical Hodgkin lymphoma. The CDR3 region has the DNA TGTGCCAGCAGTGCGCAGGGATGGACAGATACGCAGTATTTT. Its translation: CASSAQGWTDTQYF.